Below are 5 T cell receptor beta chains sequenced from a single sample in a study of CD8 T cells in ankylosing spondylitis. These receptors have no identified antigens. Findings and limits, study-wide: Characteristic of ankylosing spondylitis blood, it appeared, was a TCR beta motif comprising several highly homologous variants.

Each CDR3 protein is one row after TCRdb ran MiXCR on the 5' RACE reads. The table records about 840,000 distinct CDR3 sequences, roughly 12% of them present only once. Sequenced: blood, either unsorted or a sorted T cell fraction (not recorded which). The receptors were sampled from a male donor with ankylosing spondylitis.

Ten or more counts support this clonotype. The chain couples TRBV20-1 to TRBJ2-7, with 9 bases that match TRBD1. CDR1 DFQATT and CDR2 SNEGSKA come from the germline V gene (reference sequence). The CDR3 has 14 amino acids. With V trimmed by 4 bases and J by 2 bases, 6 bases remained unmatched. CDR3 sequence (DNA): TGCAGTGCTACCCCGGGACAGGGAACCTACGAGCAGTACTTC. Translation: CSATPGQGTYEQYF.

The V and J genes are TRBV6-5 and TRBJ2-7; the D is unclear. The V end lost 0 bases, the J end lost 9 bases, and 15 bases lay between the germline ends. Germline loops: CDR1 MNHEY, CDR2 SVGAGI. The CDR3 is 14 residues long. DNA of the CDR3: TGTGCCAGCAGTTACTCAGCCACCAGGAGTGGGCAGTACTTC. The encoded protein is CASSYSATRSGQYF.

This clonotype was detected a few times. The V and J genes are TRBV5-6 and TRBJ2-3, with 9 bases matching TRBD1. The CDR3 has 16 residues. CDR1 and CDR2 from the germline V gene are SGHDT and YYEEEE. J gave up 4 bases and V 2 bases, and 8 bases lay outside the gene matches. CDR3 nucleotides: TGTGCCAGCAGCTTACCGGGACAGGGTGTCGCAGATACGCAGTATTTT. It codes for CASSLPGQGVADTQYF.

DNA of the CDR3: TGCAGTGCTACCCTTCAAAGGGTCTGGGAAGGGGAGCCCCAGCATTTT. It is translated as CSATLQRVWEGEPQHF. The chain couples TRBV20-1 to TRBJ1-5, with TRBD1 as a possible D gene (5 bases). From germline, CDR1 is DFQATT and CDR2 SNEGSKA (reference sequence). V gave up 4 bases and J gave up 8 bases, with 24 bases separating them. CDR3 length: 16 residues.

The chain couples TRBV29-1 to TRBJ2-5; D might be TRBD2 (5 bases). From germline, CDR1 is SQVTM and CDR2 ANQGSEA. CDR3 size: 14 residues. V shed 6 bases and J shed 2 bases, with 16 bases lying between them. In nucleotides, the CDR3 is TGCAGCGTAAGGCGAGGGCAACGGCAAGAGACCCAGTACTTC. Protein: CSVRRGQRQETQYF. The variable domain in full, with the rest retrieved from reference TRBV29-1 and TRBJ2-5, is SAVISQKPSRDICQRGTSLTIQCQVDSQVTMMFWYRQQPGQSLTLIATANQGSEATYESGFVIDKFPISRPNLTFSTLTVSNMSPEDSSIYLCSVRRGQRQETQYFGPGTRLLVL.